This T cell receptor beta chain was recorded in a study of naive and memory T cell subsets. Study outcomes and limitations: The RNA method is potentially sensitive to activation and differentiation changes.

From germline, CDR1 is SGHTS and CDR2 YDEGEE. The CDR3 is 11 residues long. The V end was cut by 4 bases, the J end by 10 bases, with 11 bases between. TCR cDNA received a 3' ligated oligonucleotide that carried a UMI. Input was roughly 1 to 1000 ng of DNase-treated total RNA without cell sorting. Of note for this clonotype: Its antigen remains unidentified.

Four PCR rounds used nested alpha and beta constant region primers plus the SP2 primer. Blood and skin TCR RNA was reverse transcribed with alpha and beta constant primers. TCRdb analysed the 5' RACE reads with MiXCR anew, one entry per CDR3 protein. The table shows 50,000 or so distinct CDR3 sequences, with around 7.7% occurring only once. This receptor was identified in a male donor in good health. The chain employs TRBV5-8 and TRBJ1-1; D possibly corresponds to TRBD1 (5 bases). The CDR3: CASSPGLGAFF. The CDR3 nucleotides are TGTGCCAGCAGCCCAGGGTTAGGAGCTTTCTTT.